A single T cell receptor beta chain is shown here with its context. The table came from immunoSEQ multiplex PCR; TCRdb's copy has only in-frame clones and leaves some out. The sample has fewer than 200,000 clones, 90% to 95% seen once. The sample is drawn from a study of control samples from healthy donors and cancer patients. The germline V gene encodes CDR1 SEHNR and CDR2 FQNEAQ (reference sequence). The V end lost 6 bases, the J end lost 3 bases, and 11 bases lay between the germline ends. This CDR3 is 13 amino acids long. This TCR was sampled from a woman aged 55 to 70 in good health. Input material: blood. The chain employs TRBV7-9 and TRBJ1-2; the D gene is possibly TRBD1 (6 bases). The CDR3: CASRPQGYYGYTF. The CDR3, as DNA: TGTGCCAGCAGGCCACAGGGATACTATGGCTACACCTTC.